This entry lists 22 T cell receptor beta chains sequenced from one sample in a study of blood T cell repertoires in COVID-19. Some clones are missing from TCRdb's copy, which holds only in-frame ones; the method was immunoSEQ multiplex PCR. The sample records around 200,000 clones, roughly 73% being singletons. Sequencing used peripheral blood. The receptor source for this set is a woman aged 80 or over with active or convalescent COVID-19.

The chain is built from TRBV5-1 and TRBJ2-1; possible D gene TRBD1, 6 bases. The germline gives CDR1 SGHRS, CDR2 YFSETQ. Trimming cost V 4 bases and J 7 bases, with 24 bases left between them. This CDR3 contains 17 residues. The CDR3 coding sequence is TGCGCCAGCAGCCCCAACCCACTGGACAGCTCCCGGAATGAGCAGTTCTTC. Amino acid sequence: CASSPNPLDSSRNEQFF.

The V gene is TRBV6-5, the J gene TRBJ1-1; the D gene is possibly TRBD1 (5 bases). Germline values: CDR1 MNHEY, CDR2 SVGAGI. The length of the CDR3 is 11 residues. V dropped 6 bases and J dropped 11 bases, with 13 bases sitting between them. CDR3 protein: CASRDSLSAFF. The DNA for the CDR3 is TGTGCCAGCAGAGACAGCCTATCGGCTTTCTTT.

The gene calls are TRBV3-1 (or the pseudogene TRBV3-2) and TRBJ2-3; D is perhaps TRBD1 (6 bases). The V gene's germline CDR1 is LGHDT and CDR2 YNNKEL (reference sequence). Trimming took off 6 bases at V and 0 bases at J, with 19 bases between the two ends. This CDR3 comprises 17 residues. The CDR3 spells CASSLAPGTISTDTQYF. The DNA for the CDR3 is TGTGCCAGCAGTCTTGCCCCCGGGACAATTAGCACAGATACGCAGTATTTT.

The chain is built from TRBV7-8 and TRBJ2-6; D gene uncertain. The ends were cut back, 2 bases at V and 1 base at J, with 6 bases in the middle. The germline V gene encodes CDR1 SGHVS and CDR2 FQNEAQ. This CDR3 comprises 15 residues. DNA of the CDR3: TGTGCCAGCAGCTTATATTTATCTGGGGCCAACGTCCTGACTTTC. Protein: CASSLYLSGANVLTF.

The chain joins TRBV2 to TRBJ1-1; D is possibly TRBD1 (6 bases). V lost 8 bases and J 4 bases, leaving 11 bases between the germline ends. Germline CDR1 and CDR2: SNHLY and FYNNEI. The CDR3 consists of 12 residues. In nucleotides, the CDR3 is TGTGCCAGCCAGAAGGACAGCACTGAAGCTTTCTTT. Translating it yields CASQKDSTEAFF.

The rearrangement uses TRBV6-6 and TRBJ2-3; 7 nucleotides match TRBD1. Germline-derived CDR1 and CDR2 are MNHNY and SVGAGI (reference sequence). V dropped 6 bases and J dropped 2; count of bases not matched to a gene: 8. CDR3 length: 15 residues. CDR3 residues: CASRRTGEPTDTQYF. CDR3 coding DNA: TGTGCCAGCAGACGCACAGGGGAACCCACAGATACGCAGTATTTT.

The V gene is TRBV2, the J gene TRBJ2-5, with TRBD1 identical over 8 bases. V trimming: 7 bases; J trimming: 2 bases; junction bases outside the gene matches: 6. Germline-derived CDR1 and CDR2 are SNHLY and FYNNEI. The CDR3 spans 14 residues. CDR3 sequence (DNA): TGTGCCAGCATAAGACGGACAGGGCAAGAGACCCAGTACTTC. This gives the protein CASIRRTGQETQYF. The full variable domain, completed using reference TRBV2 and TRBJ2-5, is EPEVTQTPSHQVTQMGQEVILRCVPISNHLYFYWYRQILGQKVEFLVSFYNNEISEKSEIFDDQFSVERPDGSNFTLKIRSTKLEDSAMYFCASIRRTGQETQYFGPGTRLLVL.

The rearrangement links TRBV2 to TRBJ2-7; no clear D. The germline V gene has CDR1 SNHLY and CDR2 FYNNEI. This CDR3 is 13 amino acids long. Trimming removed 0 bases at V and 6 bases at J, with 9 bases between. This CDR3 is CASSEAYPGEQYF. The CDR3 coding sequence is TGTGCCAGCAGTGAAGCGTATCCGGGCGAGCAGTACTTC. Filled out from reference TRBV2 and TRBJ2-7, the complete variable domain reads EPEVTQTPSHQVTQMGQEVILRCVPISNHLYFYWYRQILGQKVEFLVSFYNNEISEKSEIFDDQFSVERPDGSNFTLKIRSTKLEDSAMYFCASSEAYPGEQYFGPGTRLTVT.

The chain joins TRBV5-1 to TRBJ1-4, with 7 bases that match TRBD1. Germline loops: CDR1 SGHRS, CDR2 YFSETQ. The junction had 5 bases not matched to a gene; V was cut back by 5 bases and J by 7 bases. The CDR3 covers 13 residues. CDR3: CASRQGVGEKLFF. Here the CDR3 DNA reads TGCGCCAGCAGGCAGGGGGTAGGTGAAAAACTGTTTTTT.

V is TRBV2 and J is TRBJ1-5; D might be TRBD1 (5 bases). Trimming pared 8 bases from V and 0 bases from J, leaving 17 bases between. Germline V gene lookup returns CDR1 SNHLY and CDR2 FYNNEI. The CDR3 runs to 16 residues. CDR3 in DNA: TGTGCCAGCGATCAGGGTTGGGGTAATAGCAATCAGCCCCAGCATTTT. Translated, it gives CASDQGWGNSNQPQHF.

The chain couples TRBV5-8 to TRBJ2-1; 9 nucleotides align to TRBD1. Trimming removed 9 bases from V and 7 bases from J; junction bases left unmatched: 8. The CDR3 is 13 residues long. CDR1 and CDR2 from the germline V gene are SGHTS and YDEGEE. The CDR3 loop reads CATGQGRLNEQFF. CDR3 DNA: TGTGCCACCGGACAGGGGAGATTAAATGAGCAGTTCTTC.

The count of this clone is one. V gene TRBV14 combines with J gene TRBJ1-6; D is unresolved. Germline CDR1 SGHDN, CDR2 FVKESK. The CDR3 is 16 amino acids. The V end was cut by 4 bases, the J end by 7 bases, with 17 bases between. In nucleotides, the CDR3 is TGTGCCAGCAGCCTATTGGGGAGTGCGGAAAATTCACCCCTCCACTTT. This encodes CASSLLGSAENSPLHF.

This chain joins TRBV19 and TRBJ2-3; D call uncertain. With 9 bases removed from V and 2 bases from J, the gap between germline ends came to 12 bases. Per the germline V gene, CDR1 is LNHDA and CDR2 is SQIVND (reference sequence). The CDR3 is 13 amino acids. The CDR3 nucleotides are TGTGCCAGCCGCCACCACACCACAGATACGCAGTATTTT. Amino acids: CASRHHTTDTQYF.

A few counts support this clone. The CDR3 loop reads CASSSLDRDGYTF. Written as DNA, the CDR3 is TGTGCCAGCAGCTCCTTGGACAGGGATGGCTACACCTTC. V usage is TRBV5-6 and J usage is TRBJ1-2, with 8 bases fitting TRBD1. The V and J ends lost 3 bases and 6 bases, in that order; junction bases with no gene match: 4. The germline gives CDR1 SGHDT, CDR2 YYEEEE. The CDR3 spans 13 residues.

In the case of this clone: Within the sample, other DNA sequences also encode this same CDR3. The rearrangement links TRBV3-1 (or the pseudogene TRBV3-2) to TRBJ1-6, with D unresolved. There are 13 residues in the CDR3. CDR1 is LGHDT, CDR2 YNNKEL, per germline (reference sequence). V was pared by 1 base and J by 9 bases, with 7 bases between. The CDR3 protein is CASSQAGGSPLHF. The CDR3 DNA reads TGTGCCAGCAGCCAAGCCGGTGGTTCACCCCTCCACTTT.

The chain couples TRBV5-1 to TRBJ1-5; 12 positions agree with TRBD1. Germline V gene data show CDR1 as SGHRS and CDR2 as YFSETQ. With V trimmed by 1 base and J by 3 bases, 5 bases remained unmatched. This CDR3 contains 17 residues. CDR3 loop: CASSLTGTGGTNQPQHF. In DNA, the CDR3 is TGCGCCAGCAGCTTGACCGGGACAGGGGGCACCAATCAGCCCCAGCATTTT.

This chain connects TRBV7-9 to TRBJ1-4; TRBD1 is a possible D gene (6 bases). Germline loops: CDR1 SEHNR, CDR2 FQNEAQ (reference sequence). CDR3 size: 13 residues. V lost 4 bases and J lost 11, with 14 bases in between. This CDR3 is CASSYRTEPKLFF. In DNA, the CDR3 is TGTGCCAGCAGCTACCGGACAGAGCCCAAACTGTTTTTT.

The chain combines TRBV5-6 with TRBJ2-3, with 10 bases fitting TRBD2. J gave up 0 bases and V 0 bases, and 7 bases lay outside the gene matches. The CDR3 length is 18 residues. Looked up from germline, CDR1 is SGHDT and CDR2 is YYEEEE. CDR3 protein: CASSLVAGGRASTDTQYF. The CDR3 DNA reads TGTGCCAGCAGCTTGGTAGCGGGGGGCCGTGCTAGCACAGATACGCAGTATTTT.

CDR3 nucleotide sequence: TGTGCCAGCAGCCGCCCCCCTAGCGGGGGTTACTATTACGAGCAGTACTTC. Translation: CASSRPPSGGYYYEQYF. The V and J genes are TRBV3-1 (or the pseudogene TRBV3-2) and TRBJ2-7; TRBD2 agrees at 10 bases. Germline CDR1 LGHDT, CDR2 YNNKEL (reference sequence). The CDR3 contains 17 residues. V was pared by 4 bases and J by 4 bases, with 13 bases of the junction left unmatched.

Written as DNA, the CDR3 is TGTGCCAGCACCAACCAAGAGACCCAGTACTTC. This encodes CASTNQETQYF. The V gene is TRBV11-2, the J gene TRBJ2-5; D uncertain. The CDR3 length is 11 residues. Trimming cost V 7 bases and J 0 bases, with 3 bases left between them. Germline V lookup: CDR1 SGHAT, CDR2 FQNNGV.

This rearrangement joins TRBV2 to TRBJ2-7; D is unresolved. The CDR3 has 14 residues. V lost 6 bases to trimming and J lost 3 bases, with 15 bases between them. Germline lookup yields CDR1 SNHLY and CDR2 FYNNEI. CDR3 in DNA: TGTGCCAGCAGCCGCTTGGCAGTTAACTACGAGCAGTACTTC. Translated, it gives CASSRLAVNYEQYF.

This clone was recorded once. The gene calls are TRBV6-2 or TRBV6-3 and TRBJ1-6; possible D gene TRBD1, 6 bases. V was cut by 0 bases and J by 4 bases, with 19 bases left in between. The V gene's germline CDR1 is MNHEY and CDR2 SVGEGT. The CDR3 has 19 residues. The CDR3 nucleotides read TGTGCCAGCAGTTACTCCGGAACCCGGACAGCTCCGTATAATTCACCCCTCCACTTT. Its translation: CASSYSGTRTAPYNSPLHF.